The entry below gives a single TCR beta chain sequence along with its context. Its specificity is not known. RNA transcripts yielded amplified TCR beta CDR3 regions. The study used the HTBI primer set for a first-round RT-PCR of the TCR CDR3. Each CDR3 protein is one row after TCRdb ran MiXCR on the multiplex PCR reads. The table includes hundreds of thousands of distinct CDR3 sequences, 45% detected once. The ends lost 5 bases at V and 2 bases at J; junction bases unmatched: 7. Germline V gene sequence: CDR1 KGHDR, CDR2 SFDVKD. The CDR3 contains 15 residues. This entry comes from a study of T cells in Graves' hyperthyroidism and ophthalmopathy. Exclusion followed for patients with uncontrolled infection, other autoimmune disease, pregnancy or lactation. On the basis of clinical symptoms, serum thyroxine and TRAb, thyroid ultrasound and orbital computed tomography, diagnoses were made. Study observations and caveats: Most clonotypes that expanded in the thyroid above 0.001 also showed up in blood.

The sequence was obtained from an adult man with Graves' disease, either hyperthyroidism or ophthalmopathy (not recorded which). The source material was peripheral blood or thyroid tissue (not recorded which). This chain uses TRBV24-1 with TRBJ2-5, with 7 bases identical to TRBD2. The CDR3, as DNA: TGTGCCACCAGTGGTCACCGGGACTATCAAGAGACCCAGTACTTC. This codes for CATSGHRDYQETQYF.